These T cell receptor beta chains were read from a single sample in a study of cytomegalovirus exposure and HLA in healthy donors. Measured with immunoSEQ multiplex PCR; TCRdb has only the in-frame clones, and not every one. This table holds approximately 130,000 clones, 75% to 90% found once. The specimen was PBMCs. All receptors derive from a woman aged 25-40 years in good health and CMV-seropositive. Both conserved end residues are part of each CDR3. The D gene is left open where the match is weak. The size entry is marked missing in some rows and otherwise reads once, few, many or a size class.

>once|TRBJ2-7|.|TRBV5-4
TGTGCCAGCAGCTTGGGGGGAGAAGGGGGTAACCACGAGCAGTACTTC
CASSLGGEGGNHEQYF
>.|TRBJ1-1|TRBD1|TRBV5-1
TGCGCCAGCAGCCCGGACAGGCCGAACACTGAAGCTTTCTTT
CASSPDRPNTEAFF
>.|TRBJ2-7|.|TRBV6-1
TGTGCCAGCAAGGGGCCCGCCGGAACTAACGAGCAGTACTTC
CASKGPAGTNEQYF
>.|TRBJ1-2|.|TRBV21-1
TGTGCCAGCGCGACAGGGGATAGGAGAGGCTACACCTTC
CASATGDRRGYTF
>.|TRBJ2-7|.|TRBV27
TGTGCCAGCAGTTTCGACAGATCCTACGAGCAGTACTTC
CASSFDRSYEQYF
>.|TRBJ1-1|.|TRBV5-1
TGCGCCAGCAGCTTGGGAGCGCTGGGCACTGAAGCTTTCTTT
CASSLGALGTEAFF
>.|TRBJ2-7|.|TRBV30
TGTGCCTGGAGTCGGGCCAACCGAGGGGAGCAGTACTTC
CAWSRANRGEQYF
>.|TRBJ1-2|.|TRBV10-3
TGTGCCATCAGTGATGGGCAGGGAGGGTATGGCTACACCTTC
CAISDGQGGYGYTF
>.|TRBJ2-5|TRBD2|TRBV9
TGTGCCAGCAGCGCGGGGGGAGACCCCCCAGAGACCCAGTACTTC
CASSAGGDPPETQYF
>.|TRBJ2-1|TRBD2|TRBV5-6
TGTGCCAGCAGCTCCGGGGGGATTGAGCAGTTCTTC
CASSSGGIEQFF
>.|TRBJ2-7|TRBD2|TRBV6-6
TGTGCCAGCTTAGCGGGGGGGATCTACGAGCAGTACTTC
CASLAGGIYEQYF
>.|TRBJ2-7|TRBD2|TRBV30
TGTGCCTGGAATCCACAAAGGACTAGCGGGAGTTGGTCTAACGAGCAGTACTTC
CAWNPQRTSGSWSNEQYF
>.|TRBJ2-7|TRBD1|TRBV5-4
TGTGCCAGCAGCTTTAAGGGGGCTACCTATCCCTACGAGCAGTACTTC
CASSFKGATYPYEQYF
>.|TRBJ2-1|.|TRBV5-1
TGCGCCAGCAGCTTAGGTGACTTATACAATGAGCAGTTCTTC
CASSLGDLYNEQFF
>.|TRBJ2-5|TRBD2|TRBV28
TGTGCCAGCAGTTTCCGGACTAGCGGAGGTGAGACCCAGTACTTC
CASSFRTSGGETQYF
>once|TRBJ2-7|.|TRBV6-5
TGTGCCAGCAGTTATGCGGGACCCGCTTACGAGCAGTACTTC
CASSYAGPAYEQYF
>.|TRBJ2-1|.|TRBV15
TGTGCCACCAGCAGAGATTGGGCAGAGTACAATGAGCAGTTCTTC
CATSRDWAEYNEQFF
>.|TRBJ2-3|TRBD2|TRBV10-3
TGTGCCATTCGAACTAGCGGGAGGGCCGAAGGTACAGATACGCAGTATTTT
CAIRTSGRAEGTDTQYF